This T cell receptor beta chain was sequenced during a study of shared clonotypes between healthy human individuals (dated by TCRdb to 2018 to 2021). Looking at the study overall: The cohort comprised a couple of women and three men aged 18 to 49 years. Between about 0.94 and 8.9 billion PBMCs per donor were obtained by leukapheresis. Blood TCR repertoires of five healthy adults were deeply sequenced to estimate repertoire size and the extent of clonotype sharing between individuals. To increase sequencing depth and limit assay-specific biases, TCR repertoire library preparation and sequencing were carried out by different laboratories using diverse techniques. For each donor, CD4 naive and CD4 memory were each given three plates, CD8 naive was given two plates, and CD8 memory was given one plate. What the work shows at the level of the full study, not this receptor alone: Naive subsets generally had larger estimated clonotype richness than memory subsets did. Compared with non-shared clonotypes, the clonotypes found in all four sorted-subset donors had higher generation probabilities. Because the study included a small number of donors, the genetic and exposure-history diversity represented was limited. Sharing across four donors was observed for about 4.8% of naive CD4, over 3% of naive CD8, 2.3% of memory CD4, and about 0.38% of memory CD8 clonotypes. Pairwise subsampling led to the expectation that sequencing depth would affect the degree of clonotype sharing among donors. Rarefaction of sorted-subset datasets indicated incomplete sequencing despite the large sequencing depth. Sampling was restricted to blood, and TCR repertoires in tissues likely differ from the TCR repertoires found in blood.

The germline V gene encodes CDR1 LNHDA and CDR2 SQIVND (reference sequence). Including cysteine and phenylalanine, the CDR3 has 12 amino acids. The only DNA kept is the CDR3, 36 bases in frame from the first base. Using the deep immunoSEQ assay, TCR CDR3 regions were amplified from genomic DNA by multiplex PCR. Extracted genomic DNA from each cell subset was spread evenly across all wells of several immunoSEQ 96-well plates, with each plate serving as a replicate. For sorted subsets, approximately 190 ng genomic DNA, equal to some 28,000 T cell genomes, was loaded into each replicate PCR. The purified libraries were quantified using a Qubit 3.0 fluorometer, sized with a Bioanalyzer 2100, and then quantified again using the KAPA Library Quantification kit. A separate single-read 150-cycle Illumina NextSeq 550 flow cell was used to sequence each immunoSEQ 96-well plate. The source study handled its data this way. Because only junctional sequences without quality scores were contained in the immunoSEQ output, filtering matching that applied to full-length reads could not be performed. To assign V/J genes and CDR3, sequences were annotated against IMGT germline references using PyIR, a Python wrapper for IgBLAST v1.9. Reads with weak V/J assignments (E-value above 1e-6), missing CDR3, stop codons, out-of-frame junctions, or ambiguous translated residues were removed. A V3J clonotype was defined by an identical inferred V gene, J gene, and CDR3 amino acid sequence. To compute the percentage overlap between repertoires, the number of shared unique clonotypes was divided by the size of the smaller repertoire. RTK rarefaction, the Chao1 estimator, and Recon v2.1 estimates of unobserved clonotypes were used to assess repertoire richness. Generation probabilities were computed with OLGA for all TCRbeta clonotypes obtained by the gDNA method from several donors. This immuneACCESS table, as held by TCRdb, lists in-frame sequences with V and J called but not all clones. Of the missing ones, under half trace to an unresolved V gene in checked studies; the others have no known cause. Clone size and the V and J calls come from that table; the DNA yielded D and trimming. This sample has some 580,000 clones in its table, and 95% to 98% of those were observed once. 0.3% to 0.35% of the sample rests with the top ten.

With respect to this clone: Its antigen is still unknown. At one boundary the junction diverges from the germline segment, which might be a read error.

CD8 naive samples were obtained by positive selection for CCR7 among CD45RO-negative cells, yielding a CD45RA+CCR7+ population from which TemRA cells were excluded. Healthy HIV-negative adults with no recently reported acute infections or vaccinations were included as donors. Only Caucasian adults living in Nashville, Tennessee, USA were represented among the donors. Blood was collected by leukapheresis, and PBMCs were isolated by Ficoll-Histopaque density gradient centrifugation and then cryopreserved in liquid nitrogen vapor phase. Analytical flow cytometry was used to check the purity and quantity of each magnetically sorted T cell population. From each sorted fraction, genomic DNA was isolated and quantified by UV absorbance on a Nanodrop 2000c.

The sequence came from a man younger than 45 in good health. The specimen was naive CD8+ T cells sorted from blood. In the paper's terms, the cell subset or site label means: CD45RA+CCR7+. The chain couples TRBV19 to TRBJ2-1, with the D gene not confidently named. The nucleotide sequence reads as follows: TGTGCCAGTAGGATAGGTAACAATGAGCAGTTCTTC. It specifies CASRIGNNEQFF.